Shown below are 7 T cell receptor beta chains from a single sample sequenced in a study of blood T cell repertoires in COVID-19. The data were produced by immunoSEQ multiplex PCR, yet TCRdb's version contains in-frame clones alone and is incomplete. The sample holds under 350,000 clones; about 85% are singletons and the top ten take about 14%. Sample: peripheral blood. Receptors originate from a human donor in a cohort sampled during active COVID-19.

CDR3 sequence reads: CASGNRGHGNQPQHF. CDR3 nucleotides: TGTGCCAGCGGGAACAGGGGGCATGGCAATCAGCCCCAGCATTTT. V and J are TRBV27 and TRBJ1-5; 9 bases agree with TRBD1. CDR3 length: 15 amino acids. Losses at the gene ends were 8 bases for V and 2 bases for J; bases not matched to a gene: 7. Germline V gene sequence: CDR1 MNHEY, CDR2 SMNVEV (reference sequence).

V and J are TRBV7-6 and TRBJ2-5; TRBD2 might be the D (6 bases). CDR1 SGHVS and CDR2 FNYEAQ come from the germline V gene. The CDR3 runs 13 residues. V lost 0 bases, J lost 4 bases, and 6 bases lay in between. The CDR3 spells CASSLAGGETQYF. CDR3 bases: TGTGCCAGCAGCTTAGCGGGAGGAGAGACCCAGTACTTC.

J is TRBJ1-4 and V is TRBV7-9; the D is unclear. V gave up 0 bases and J gave up 10 bases, with 15 bases separating them. CDR3 length: 15 residues. The germline gives CDR1 SEHNR, CDR2 FQNEAQ (reference sequence). The CDR3 sequence: CASSLAGGANPKLFF. The DNA of the CDR3 is TGTGCCAGCAGCTTAGCCGGCGGCGCGAATCCAAAACTGTTTTTT.

This clone was detected once. The V gene is TRBV5-1, the J gene TRBJ1-1; 11 nucleotides line up with TRBD1. With V trimmed by 4 bases and J by 6 bases, 2 bases remained unmatched. The germline V gene encodes CDR1 SGHRS and CDR2 YFSETQ. This CDR3 has 13 residues. In nucleotides, the CDR3 is TGCGCCAGCAGCAGGACAGGGGGCCCTGAAGCTTTCTTT. As protein: CASSRTGGPEAFF. The variable domain in full, with the rest retrieved from reference TRBV5-1 and TRBJ1-1, is KAGVTQTPRYLIKTRGQQVTLSCSPISGHRSVSWYQQTPGQGLQFLFEYFSETQRNKGNFPGRFSGRQFSNSRSEMNVSTLELGDSALYLCASSRTGGPEAFFGQGTRLTVV.

This clone was found a few times. CDR3 sequence (DNA): TGTGCTAGTGGTTGGGGGACAGGGGAGGCTTACGATGGCTACACCTTC. Protein sequence: CASGWGTGEAYDGYTF. The rearrangement joins TRBV12-5 to TRBJ1-2; TRBD1 matches at 10 bases. CDR3 length: 16 residues. The germline gives CDR1 LGHNT, CDR2 FRNRAP. The V segment lost 4 bases and the J segment 6 bases; nucleotides outside the gene matches: 11.

The V gene is TRBV20-1, the J gene TRBJ1-1; D is unclear. Per the germline V gene, CDR1 is DFQATT and CDR2 is SNEGSKA (reference sequence). The CDR3 is 11 residues long. V was shortened by 2 bases and J by 3 bases, with 4 bases between the two germline ends. The CDR3 nucleotides read TGCAGTGCTAGACCCGACACTGAAGCTTTCTTT. It specifies CSARPDTEAFF.

This chain links TRBV5-4 with TRBJ2-3; tentatively, D is TRBD2 (5 bases). From germline, CDR1 is SGHNT and CDR2 YYREEE (reference sequence). The CDR3 length is 15 residues. V lost 4 bases to trimming and J lost 2 bases, with 14 bases between them. In DNA, the CDR3 is TGTGCCAGCAGCCCCCCCGAGCGGACCACAGATACGCAGTATTTT. It translates to CASSPPERTTDTQYF.